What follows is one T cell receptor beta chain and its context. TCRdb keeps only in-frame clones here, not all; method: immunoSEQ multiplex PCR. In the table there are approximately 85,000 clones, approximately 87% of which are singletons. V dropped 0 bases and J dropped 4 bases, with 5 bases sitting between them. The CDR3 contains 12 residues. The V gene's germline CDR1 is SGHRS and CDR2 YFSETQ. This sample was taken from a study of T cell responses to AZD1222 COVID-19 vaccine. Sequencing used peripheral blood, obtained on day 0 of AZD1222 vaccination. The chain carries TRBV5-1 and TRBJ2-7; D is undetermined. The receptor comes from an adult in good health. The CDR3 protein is CASSLDYYEQYF. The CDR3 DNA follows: TGCGCCAGCAGCTTGGACTATTACGAGCAGTACTTC.